The 8 T cell receptor beta chains presented below share a single source sample, sequenced in a study of T-cell reconstitution after alpha-beta-depleted transplantation in children. Library preparation (for TCRbeta) was performed with unique molecular identifiers. Each CDR3 protein is one row after TCRdb ran MiXCR on the PCR reads. The sample yields hundreds of thousands of distinct CDR3 sequences, around 12% seen once. Sequencing was performed on PBMCs, taken before TCRalphabeta/CD19-depleted stem cell transplant. These receptors were obtained from a girl aged 2-10 years with congenital amegakaryocytic thrombocytopenia, due to receive a stem cell transplant.

The sample holds many counts of this clonotype. The chain is built from TRBV5-1 and TRBJ2-7, with no clear D. The CDR3 covers 14 residues. CDR1 SGHRS and CDR2 YFSETQ come from the germline V gene. V was pared by 0 bases and J by 2 bases, with 9 bases between. CDR3 DNA: TGCGCCAGCAGCTTGGAGGTTAGCCCCTACGAGCAGTACTTC. Its translation: CASSLEVSPYEQYF.

This clonotype appeared many times. The rearrangement uses TRBV10-3 and TRBJ2-1, with 13 positions matching TRBD2. This CDR3 spans 18 amino acids. Trimming took 8 bases from V and 3 from J; bases not matched to a gene: 13. In germline, CDR1 is ENHRY, CDR2 SYGVKD. CDR3: CAIRPTSGRESLYNEQFF. As DNA, the CDR3 is TGTGCCATCCGCCCTACTAGCGGGAGGGAATCACTCTACAATGAGCAGTTCTTC.

This clonotype has at least ten counts. The rearrangement links TRBV20-1 to TRBJ2-3, with 10 nucleotides matching TRBD2. The CDR3 is made up of 15 amino acids. Germline values: CDR1 DFQATT, CDR2 SNEGSKA (reference sequence). The ends lost 2 bases at V and 4 bases at J; junction bases unmatched: 6. As DNA, the CDR3 is TGCAGTGCTAGAACTCTAGCGGGAGTGGCAGATACGCAGTATTTT. This sequence encodes CSARTLAGVADTQYF.

There are many counts of this clonotype. This chain joins TRBV15 and TRBJ2-3; D call uncertain. Germline CDR1 and CDR2: LNHNV and YYDKDF (reference sequence). The CDR3 has 15 residues. Trimming stripped 0 bases from V and 8 bases from J, with 15 bases between. This CDR3 is CATSRDSSYRATQYF. CDR3 coding DNA: TGTGCCACCAGCAGAGATAGTTCGTACAGAGCTACGCAGTATTTT.

This clonotype was found a few times. The chain couples TRBV18 to TRBJ2-1; D remains ambiguous. CDR3 length equals 15 residues. Between the trimmed V and J ends, which lost 2 bases and 6 bases, there was a span of 14 bases. Germline V gene sequence: CDR1 KGHSH, CDR2 LQKENI. The DNA for the CDR3 is TGTGCCAGCTCACCAATCGATGCACTACGCAATGAGCAGTTCTTC. Protein sequence: CASSPIDALRNEQFF.

This rearrangement joins TRBV7-2 to TRBJ1-4; D ambiguous. The V and J ends lost 5 bases and 4 bases respectively, with 8 bases between them. CDR1 is SGHTA and CDR2 is FQGNSA in the germline V gene. The CDR3 length is 13 residues. Here the CDR3 reads CASSRTYNEKLFF. The CDR3 bases are TGTGCCAGCAGCCGGACGTATAATGAAAAACTGTTTTTT.

V and J are TRBV19 and TRBJ1-2; 10 bases map to TRBD1. The CDR3 runs 16 residues. CDR1 LNHDA and CDR2 SQIVND come from the germline V gene (reference sequence). The V segment lost 6 bases and the J segment 8 bases; nucleotides outside the gene matches: 15. The DNA of the CDR3 is TGTGCCAGTAGAGGGGACAGGGGAGTTTCCAACTCCGGCTACACCTTC. This sequence encodes CASRGDRGVSNSGYTF.

This clonotype was detected many times. The V and J genes are TRBV29-1 and TRBJ2-1, with unresolved D. This CDR3 spans 11 amino acids. Germline V gene data show CDR1 as SQVTM and CDR2 as ANQGSEA. With 2 bases removed from V and 8 bases from J, the gap between germline ends came to 7 bases. The chain's CDR3 is CSVEFVYEQFF. DNA for the CDR3: TGCAGCGTTGAATTTGTCTATGAGCAGTTCTTC.